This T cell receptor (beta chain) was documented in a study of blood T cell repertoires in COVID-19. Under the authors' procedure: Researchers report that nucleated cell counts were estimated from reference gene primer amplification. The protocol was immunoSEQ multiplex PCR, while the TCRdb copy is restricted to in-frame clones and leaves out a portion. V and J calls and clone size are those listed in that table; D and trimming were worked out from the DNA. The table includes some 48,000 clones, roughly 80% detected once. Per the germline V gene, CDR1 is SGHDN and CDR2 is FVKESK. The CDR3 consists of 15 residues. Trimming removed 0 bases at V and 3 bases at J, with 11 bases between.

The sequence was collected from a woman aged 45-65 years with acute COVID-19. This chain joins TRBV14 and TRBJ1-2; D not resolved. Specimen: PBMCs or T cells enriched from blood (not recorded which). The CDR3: CASSQDHGRYYGYTF. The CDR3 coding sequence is TGTGCCAGCAGCCAAGACCACGGGAGGTACTATGGCTACACCTTC.